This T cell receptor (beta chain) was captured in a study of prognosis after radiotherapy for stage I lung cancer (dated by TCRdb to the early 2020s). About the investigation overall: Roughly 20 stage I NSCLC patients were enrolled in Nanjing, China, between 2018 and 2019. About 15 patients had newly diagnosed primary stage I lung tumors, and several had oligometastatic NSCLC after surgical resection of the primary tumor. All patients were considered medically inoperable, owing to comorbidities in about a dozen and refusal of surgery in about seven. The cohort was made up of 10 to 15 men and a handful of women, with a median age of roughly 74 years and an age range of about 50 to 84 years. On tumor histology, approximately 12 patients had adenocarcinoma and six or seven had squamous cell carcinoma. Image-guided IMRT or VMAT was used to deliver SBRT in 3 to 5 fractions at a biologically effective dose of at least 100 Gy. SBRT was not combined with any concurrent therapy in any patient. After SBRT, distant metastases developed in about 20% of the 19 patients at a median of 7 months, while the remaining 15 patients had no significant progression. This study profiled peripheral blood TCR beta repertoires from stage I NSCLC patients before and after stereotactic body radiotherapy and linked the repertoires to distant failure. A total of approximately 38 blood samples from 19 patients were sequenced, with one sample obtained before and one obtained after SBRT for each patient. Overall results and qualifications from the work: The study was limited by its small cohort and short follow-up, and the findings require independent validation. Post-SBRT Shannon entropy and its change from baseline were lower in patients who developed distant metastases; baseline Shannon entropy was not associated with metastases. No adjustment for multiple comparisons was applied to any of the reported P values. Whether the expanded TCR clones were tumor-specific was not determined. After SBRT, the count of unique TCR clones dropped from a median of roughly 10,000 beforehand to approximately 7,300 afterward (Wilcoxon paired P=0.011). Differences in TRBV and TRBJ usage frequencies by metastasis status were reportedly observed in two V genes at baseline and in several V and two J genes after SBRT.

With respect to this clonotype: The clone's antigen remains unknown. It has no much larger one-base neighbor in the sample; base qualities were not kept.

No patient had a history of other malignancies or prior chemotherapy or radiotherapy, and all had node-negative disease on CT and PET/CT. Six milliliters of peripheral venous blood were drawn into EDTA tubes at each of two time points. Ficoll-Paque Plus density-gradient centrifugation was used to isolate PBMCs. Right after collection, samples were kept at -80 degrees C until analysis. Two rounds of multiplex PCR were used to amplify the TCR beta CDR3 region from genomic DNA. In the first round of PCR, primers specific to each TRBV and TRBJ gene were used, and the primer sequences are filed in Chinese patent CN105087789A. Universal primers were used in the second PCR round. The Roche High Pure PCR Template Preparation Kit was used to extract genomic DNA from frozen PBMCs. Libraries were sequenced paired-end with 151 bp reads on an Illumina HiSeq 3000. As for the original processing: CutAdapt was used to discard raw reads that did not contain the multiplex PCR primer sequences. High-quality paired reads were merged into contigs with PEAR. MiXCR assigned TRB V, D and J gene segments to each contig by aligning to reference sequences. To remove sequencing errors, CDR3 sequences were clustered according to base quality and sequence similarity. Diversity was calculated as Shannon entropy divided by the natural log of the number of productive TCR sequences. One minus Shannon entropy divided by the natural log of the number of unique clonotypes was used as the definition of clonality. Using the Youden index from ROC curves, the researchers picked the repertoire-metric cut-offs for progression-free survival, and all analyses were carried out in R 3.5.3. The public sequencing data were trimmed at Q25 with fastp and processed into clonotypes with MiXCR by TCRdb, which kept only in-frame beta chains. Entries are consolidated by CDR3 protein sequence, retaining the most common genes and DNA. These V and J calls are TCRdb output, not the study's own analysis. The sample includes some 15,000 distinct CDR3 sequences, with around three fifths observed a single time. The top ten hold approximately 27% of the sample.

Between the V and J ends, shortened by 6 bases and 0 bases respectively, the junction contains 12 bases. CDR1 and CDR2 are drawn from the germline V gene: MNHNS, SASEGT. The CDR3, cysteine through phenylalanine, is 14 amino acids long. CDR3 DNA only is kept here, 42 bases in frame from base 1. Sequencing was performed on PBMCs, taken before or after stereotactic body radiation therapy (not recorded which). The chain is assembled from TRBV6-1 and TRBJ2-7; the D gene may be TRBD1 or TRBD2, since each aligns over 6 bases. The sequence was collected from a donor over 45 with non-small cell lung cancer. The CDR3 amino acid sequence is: CASRRGRVSYEQYF. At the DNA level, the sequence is TGTGCCAGCAGACGGGGGCGCGTCTCCTACGAGCAGTACTTC.